Each of the 13 T cell receptor beta chains below was sequenced from the same sample in a study of cytomegalovirus exposure and HLA in healthy donors. Primers: 60 Vbeta forward and 13 Jbeta reverse. Here immunoSEQ multiplex PCR was the method, and the copy in TCRdb shows in-frame clones only, minus some. The table records about 160,000 clones, roughly three quarters of them present only once. The sample consisted of PBMCs. The receptors derive from a male donor in good health and CMV-seropositive.

This clone was detected once. The chain couples TRBV6-5 to TRBJ1-2; 8 bases fit TRBD1. The J segment lost 4 bases and the V segment lost 6 bases, leaving 1 base of the junction unmatched. The CDR3 is made up of 12 amino acids. Germline CDR1 and CDR2: MNHEY and SVGAGI. The DNA of the CDR3 is TGTGCCAGCAGGGACAGGGCCTATGGCTACACCTTC. Encoded protein: CASRDRAYGYTF.

This chain links TRBV4-1 with TRBJ1-2, with D uncertain. V lost 0 bases, J lost 8 bases, and 13 bases lay in between. The CDR3 has 14 residues. The germline V gene encodes CDR1 MGHRA and CDR2 YSYEKL. CDR3 loop: CASSQEATKPGYTF. The DNA of the CDR3 is TGCGCCAGCAGCCAAGAAGCAACTAAACCCGGCTACACCTTC.

This sequence joins TRBV6-6 and TRBJ2-7; D unclear. V shed 7 bases and J shed 3 bases, with 19 bases lying between them. The CDR3 has 15 amino acids. Germline lookup yields CDR1 MNHNY and CDR2 SVGAGI (reference sequence). The CDR3, as DNA: TGTGCCAGCACCGAGGCCGCTACTATTAACTACGAGCAGTACTTC. This codes for CASTEAATINYEQYF.

The V and J genes are TRBV9 and TRBJ2-5; 9 positions agree with TRBD1. The J call could be wrong; TRBJ2-7 is a better fit for the DNA end. Germline-derived CDR1 and CDR2 are SGDLS and YYNGEE. The CDR3 sequence is 14 residues long. This CDR3 reads CASSSGQGHYEQYF. The CDR3 DNA follows: TGTGCCAGCAGCTCGGGACAGGGACATTACGAGCAGTACTTC.

CDR3 protein: CASSFETSGTEQFF. CDR3 DNA sequence: TGCGCCAGCAGCTTTGAAACTAGCGGAACTGAGCAGTTCTTC. The chain carries TRBV5-1 and TRBJ2-1, with TRBD2 identical over 8 bases. The CDR3 is 14 amino acids. Germline-derived CDR1 and CDR2 are SGHRS and YFSETQ. With V trimmed by 2 bases and J by 9 bases, 7 bases remained unmatched.

This clone came up a few times. At one of its ends the junction is not consistent with the germline gene, which may arise from a read error. The rearrangement links TRBV7-9 to TRBJ1-2; no definite D call. CDR1 and CDR2 from the germline V gene are SEHNR and FQNEAQ (reference sequence). The CDR3 is 13 residues long. CDR3 sequence: CASSLLVQDGYTF. DNA for the CDR3: TGTGCCAGCAGCCTACTAGTCCAGGATGGGTACACCTTC.

The V and J genes are TRBV7-9 and TRBJ1-1, with TRBD1 as a possible D gene (6 bases). The CDR3 has 14 amino acids. Germline CDR1 and CDR2: SEHNR and FQNEAQ (reference sequence). Trimming removed 7 bases from V and 5 bases from J, with 17 bases in between. DNA for the CDR3: TGTGCCAGCACCAGGGGCCGGACGGGGACTGAAGCTTTCTTT. As protein: CASTRGRTGTEAFF.

The chain joins TRBV6-1 to TRBJ2-7; 9 positions match TRBD1. The V gene's germline CDR1 is MNHNS and CDR2 SASEGT. There are 15 residues in the CDR3. V shed 5 bases and J 4 bases; nucleotides not matched to a gene: 9. The CDR3 nucleotides read TGTGCCAGCAGTATACGACAGGGGGTTATTTACGAGCAGTACTTC. It encodes CASSIRQGVIYEQYF.

The chain uses TRBV30 and TRBJ1-6; D call uncertain. V lost 8 bases, J lost 8 bases, and 22 bases lay in between. The CDR3 runs to 15 residues. Germline CDR1 reads GTSNPN; CDR2 reads SVGIG (reference sequence). The CDR3 coding sequence is TGTGCCGGACTTACCAATTTACACAAGGATTCACCCCTCCACTTT. Protein: CAGLTNLHKDSPLHF.

The chain carries TRBV19 and TRBJ1-1; TRBD1 might be the D (5 bases). The ends were cut back, 11 bases at V and 4 bases at J, with 17 bases in the middle. The germline CDR1 and CDR2 sequences are LNHDA and SQIVND (reference sequence). This CDR3 is 13 amino acids long. CDR3 in amino acids: CAVNSGMSTEAFF. The CDR3 DNA follows: TGTGCCGTAAATTCAGGGATGAGCACTGAAGCTTTCTTT.

This sequence joins TRBV5-1 and TRBJ2-2; TRBD1 agrees at 8 bases. The CDR3 is made up of 18 amino acids. The ends lost 3 bases at V and 5 bases at J; junction bases unmatched: 15. CDR1 SGHRS and CDR2 YFSETQ come from the germline V gene. CDR3 sequence (DNA): TGCGCCAGCAGCTGGTTGCCGAACAGGGGGACAAGAACCGGGGAGCTGTTTTTT. Its protein is CASSWLPNRGTRTGELFF. Based on the CDR3 plus reference TRBV5-1 and TRBJ2-2, the full variable domain is KAGVTQTPRYLIKTRGQQVTLSCSPISGHRSVSWYQQTPGQGLQFLFEYFSETQRNKGNFPGRFSGRQFSNSRSEMNVSTLELGDSALYLCASSWLPNRGTRTGELFFGEGSRLTVL.

The table lists this clone with a few counts. J is TRBJ2-2 and V is TRBV9, with TRBD1 identical over 10 bases. The CDR3 is 16 residues long. Germline V gene sequence: CDR1 SGDLS, CDR2 YYNGEE. Trimming took 4 bases from V and 4 from J; bases not matched to a gene: 7. CDR3 protein: CASSLRTGGGTGELFF. In DNA form, the CDR3 reads TGTGCCAGCAGCTTACGGACAGGGGGAGGCACCGGGGAGCTGTTTTTT.

This clone was picked up a small number of times. The gene calls are TRBV28 and TRBJ1-1; no reliable D call. Germline CDR1 reads MDHEN; CDR2 reads SYDVKM. V was trimmed by 10 bases and J by 2 bases, leaving 11 bases between them. The CDR3 covers 12 residues. CDR3 in amino acids: CATNGANTEAFF. In DNA form, the CDR3 reads TGTGCCACCAATGGAGCTAACACTGAAGCTTTCTTT. The entire variable domain, with the rest obtained from reference TRBV28 and TRBJ1-1, is as follows: DVKVTQSSRYLVKRTGEKVFLECVQDMDHENMFWYRQDPGLGLRLIYFSYDVKMKEKGDIPEGYSVSREKKERFSLILESASTNQTSMYLCATNGANTEAFFGQGTRLTVV.